This T cell receptor (beta chain) was sequenced during a study of CD8+CD57+ T cells in acquired aplastic anemia. Looking at the study overall: The average for DNA from sorted CD4+ and CD8+ cells was roughly 3 ug.

CDR3 and TCR beta VDJ profiling relied on a genomic DNA template. TCRdb called the reads again in MiXCR, with one record for every CDR3 protein. This table holds more than 150,000 distinct CDR3 sequences, around 50% found once. In patients chosen for sequencing, flow cytometry had shown CD8+CD57+ cell expansion. Each of the patients presented with severe acquired aplastic anemia. CDR1 SGHTA and CDR2 FQGNSA come from the germline V gene. The CDR3 is 15 residues long. V was clipped by 2 bases and J by 11 bases; unmatched bases: 9. The sample holds many counts of this clonotype. J is TRBJ2-1 and V is TRBV7-2, with TRBD1 identical over 10 bases. The receptor was isolated from a human donor with aplastic anemia. The source material was sorted CD4+, CD8+, or CD8+CD57+ T cells (not recorded which) from PBMCs. Written as DNA, the CDR3 is TGTGCCAGCAGCTTACCGACAGGGGGCGAACCTCAGCAGTTCTTC. This translates into CASSLPTGGEPQQFF.